The 8 T cell receptor beta chains reported below all come from one sample, sequenced in a study of blood T cells in healthy people across ages. A sample-barcoded 5' primer and a J-beta primer mix were used in a second PCR of roughly 6 to 11 cycles. TCRdb recomputed calls from the 5' RACE reads with MiXCR, one row per CDR3 protein. The sample carries over 600,000 distinct CDR3 sequences, around 20% recorded once. Sequencing was done on a sample of blood. These receptors were taken from a man in his 70s in good health.

This clonotype was observed a few times. The chain carries TRBV30 and TRBJ2-5; unclear D gene. Germline lookup yields CDR1 GTSNPN and CDR2 SVGIG (reference sequence). V dropped 0 bases and J dropped 4 bases, with 15 bases sitting between them. There are 15 residues in the CDR3. In DNA form, the CDR3 reads TGTGCCTGGAGTGTACAGTGGGGAAGGAGAGAGACCCAGTACTTC. Residues: CAWSVQWGRRETQYF.

This clonotype came up a few times. The genes are TRBV3-1 and TRBJ2-1, with D tentatively TRBD2 (5 bases). The germline V gene has CDR1 LGHDT and CDR2 YNNKEL (reference sequence). The germline V and J ends were trimmed by 0 bases and 7 bases, with 13 bases remaining between them. The CDR3 has 15 residues. CDR3 region: CASSQDTSGRNEQFF. CDR3 nucleotide sequence: TGTGCCAGCAGCCAAGATACGAGCGGACGAAATGAGCAGTTCTTC.

The chain uses TRBV4-3 and TRBJ2-2; 12 bases are a match to TRBD1. V lost 0 bases, J lost 5 bases, and 4 bases stayed unmatched. The CDR3 length is 17 residues. Per germline, CDR1 LGHNA and CDR2 YSLEER. The CDR3 loop is CASSQDPGQGATGELFF. DNA for the CDR3: TGCGCCAGCAGCCAAGATCCGGGACAGGGGGCAACCGGGGAGCTGTTTTTT.

This clonotype turned up a few times. The genes are TRBV4-2 and TRBJ2-1, with TRBD2 matching over 9 bases. With V trimmed by 0 bases and J by 8 bases, 8 bases remained unmatched. Germline values: CDR1 LGHNA, CDR2 YNFKEQ. There are 16 residues in the CDR3. For the CDR3, the DNA is TGTGCCAGCAGCCAAGAGGTTAGCGGGGGCGCTTATGAGCAGTTCTTC. Its translation is CASSQEVSGGAYEQFF.

The rearrangement uses TRBV5-1 and TRBJ2-5, with D maybe TRBD1 (5 bases). CDR3 size: 13 residues. Germline values: CDR1 SGHRS, CDR2 YFSETQ. Trimming pared 2 bases from V and 5 bases from J, leaving 10 bases between. The CDR3 spells CASSFDRRETQYF. For the CDR3, the DNA is TGCGCCAGCAGCTTTGACAGACGGGAGACCCAGTACTTC.

This chain connects TRBV14 to TRBJ2-5; the D gene could be TRBD1 or TRBD2 (5 bases each). Germline V gives CDR1 SGHDN, CDR2 FVKESK. V was pared by 4 bases and J by 13 bases, with 19 bases between. The CDR3 has 13 residues. CDR3 in DNA: TGTGCCAGCAGCCTAAGCCGGGCTCGGGACCTGTACTTC. Translated: CASSLSRARDLYF.

The rearrangement uses TRBV12-3 or TRBV12-4 and TRBJ1-1; 12 bases fit TRBD1. This CDR3 has 20 residues. J gave up 3 bases and V 2 bases, and 16 bases lay outside the gene matches. The CDR3: CASSLTFGTGGRLEDTEAFF. The DNA for the CDR3 is TGTGCCAGCAGTTTAACTTTCGGGACAGGGGGCCGCCTGGAGGACACTGAAGCTTTCTTT.

The table lists this clonotype with a few counts. The chain carries TRBV15 and TRBJ2-5; TRBD1 agrees at 8 bases. Germline trimming cut 1 base from V and 2 bases from J; bases unmatched to any gene: 6. This CDR3 spans 16 amino acids. The germline CDR1 and CDR2 sequences are LNHNV and YYDKDF (reference sequence). CDR3: CATSRVSGGGQETQYF. CDR3 bases: TGTGCCACCAGCAGAGTTTCAGGGGGCGGACAAGAGACCCAGTACTTC. Combining the CDR3 with reference TRBV15 and TRBJ2-5 gives the whole variable domain DAMVIQNPRYQVTQFGKPVTLSCSQTLNHNVMYWYQQKSSQAPKLLFHYYDKDFNNEADTPDNFQSRRPNTSFCFLDIRSPGLGDTAMYLCATSRVSGGGQETQYFGPGTRLLVL.